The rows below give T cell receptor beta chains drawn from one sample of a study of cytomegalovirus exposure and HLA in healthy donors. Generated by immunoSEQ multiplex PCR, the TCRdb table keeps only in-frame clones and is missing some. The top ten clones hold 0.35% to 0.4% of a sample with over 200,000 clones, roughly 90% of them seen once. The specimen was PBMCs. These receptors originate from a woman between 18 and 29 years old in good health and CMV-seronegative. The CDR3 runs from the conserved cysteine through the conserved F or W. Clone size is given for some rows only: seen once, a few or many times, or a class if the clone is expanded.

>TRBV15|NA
CATSRGQGLSYGYTF
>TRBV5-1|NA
CASSLLARDSYSNQPQHF
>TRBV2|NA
CATLPRGQGAITFMNTEAFF
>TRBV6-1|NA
CASSDRETGAYEQYF
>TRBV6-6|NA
CASLDSSNTGELFF
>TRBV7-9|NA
CASSPGTRQETQYF
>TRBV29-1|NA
CSVEDASGDYVEKLFF
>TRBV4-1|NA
CASSQPTGNTGELFF
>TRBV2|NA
CASSAPRTGSLNTEAFF
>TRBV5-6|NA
CASSWGQGSNEQFF
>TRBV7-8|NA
CASSPNLDRSYEQYF
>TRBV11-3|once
CASSMGQRNQPQHF
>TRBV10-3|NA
CAIPGQNTGELFF
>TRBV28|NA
CASSLLRNQPQHF
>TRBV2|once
CASSGERGNTEAFF
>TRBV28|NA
CASSSGQGANYGYTF
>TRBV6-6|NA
CASSLDRDSYNEQFF
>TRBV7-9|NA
CASSTPEYEQYF
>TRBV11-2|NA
CASRPGTGGEETQYF
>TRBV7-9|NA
CASSGALPDTQYF
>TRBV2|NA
CASRSSGGYTDTQYF
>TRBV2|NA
CASSRTGASTEAFF
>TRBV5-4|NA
CASRRDRGQETQYF
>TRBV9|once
CASSVGGSSYEQYF
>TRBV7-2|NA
CASSLNRATNEKLFF
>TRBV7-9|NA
CASSLGLDNNEQFF
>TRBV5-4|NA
CASSLDYPRGYGYTF